The 8 T cell receptor beta chains presented below share a single source sample, sequenced in a study of control samples from healthy donors and cancer patients. Some clones are missing from TCRdb's copy, which holds only in-frame ones; the method was immunoSEQ multiplex PCR. The table lists 120,000 or so clones, about 86% of them singletons. Material: blood. Receptor source: a man in his thirties or forties in good health.

The gene calls are TRBV5-5 and TRBJ1-1; D remains unclear. CDR1 is SGHKS, CDR2 YYEKEE, per germline (reference sequence). The V gene lost 0 bases and the J gene lost 0 bases, with 9 bases spanning the gap. There are 15 residues in the CDR3. The CDR3 protein is CASSLVARMNTEAFF. CDR3 sequence (DNA): TGTGCCAGCAGCTTGGTTGCACGGATGAACACTGAAGCTTTCTTT.

The gene calls are TRBV14 and TRBJ1-1, with 8 bases that match TRBD1. V lost 4 bases to trimming and J lost 2 bases; unmatched junction nucleotides: 3. Looked up from germline, CDR1 is SGHDN and CDR2 is FVKESK. There are 14 residues in the CDR3. This CDR3 is CASSPQGGNTEAFF. The CDR3 DNA sequence: TGTGCCAGCAGCCCACAGGGGGGTAACACTGAAGCTTTCTTT.

The rearrangement uses TRBV6-5 and TRBJ2-1; 8 positions agree with TRBD1. CDR3 size: 15 residues. The trim removed 6 bases at V and 0 bases at J, leaving 4 bases unmatched. Germline assignment: CDR1 MNHEY and CDR2 SVGAGI. CDR3 DNA sequence: TGTGCCAGCAGCCGGACAGGGAGCTCCTACAATGAGCAGTTCTTC. This translates into CASSRTGSSYNEQFF.

The CDR3 loop reads CASSRGGNTQYF. The DNA of the CDR3 is TGTGCCAGCAGCCGGGGGGGAAATACGCAGTATTTT. This sequence joins TRBV11-3 and TRBJ2-3; 8 bases map to TRBD2. CDR1 SGHNT and CDR2 YENEEA come from the germline V gene. The CDR3 sequence is 12 residues long. V dropped 5 bases and J dropped 7; count of bases not matched to a gene: 2.

CDR3 amino acids: CAISDRGRQLDSPLHF. CDR3 bases: TGTGCCATCAGTGACCGTGGGCGGCAGCTAGATTCACCCCTCCACTTT. The chain couples TRBV10-3 to TRBJ1-6; D is uncertain. Germline values: CDR1 ENHRY, CDR2 SYGVKD. The CDR3 runs to 16 residues. The V end was cut by 3 bases, the J end by 8 bases, with 17 bases between.

The chain is built from TRBV6-1 and TRBJ1-1, with D possibly being TRBD1 (5 bases). In germline, CDR1 is MNHNS, CDR2 SASEGT. The V end lost 10 bases, the J end lost 1 base, and 10 bases lay between the germline ends. The CDR3 spans 12 residues. CDR3 loop: CATSTENTEAFF. The CDR3 DNA is TGTGCCACTTCGACAGAGAACACTGAAGCTTTCTTT.

CDR3 in amino acids: CASSQEWRGGLDTQYF. The CDR3 DNA sequence: TGCGCCAGCAGCCAAGAATGGAGGGGGGGTCTCGATACGCAGTATTTT. The chain couples TRBV4-1 to TRBJ2-3; D may be TRBD2 (7 bases). Germline CDR1 reads MGHRA; CDR2 reads YSYEKL. V shed 0 bases and J shed 6 bases, with 16 bases lying between them. The CDR3 extends over 16 amino acids.

V gene TRBV27 combines with J gene TRBJ2-3; D call uncertain. The V end lost 1 base, the J end lost 8 bases, and 16 bases lay between the germline ends. CDR1 MNHEY and CDR2 SMNVEV come from the germline V gene (reference sequence). The CDR3 is made up of 15 amino acids. The CDR3 protein is CASSLLWAEPRTQYF. In DNA form, the CDR3 reads TGTGCCAGCAGTTTATTGTGGGCAGAGCCTCGTACGCAGTATTTT.